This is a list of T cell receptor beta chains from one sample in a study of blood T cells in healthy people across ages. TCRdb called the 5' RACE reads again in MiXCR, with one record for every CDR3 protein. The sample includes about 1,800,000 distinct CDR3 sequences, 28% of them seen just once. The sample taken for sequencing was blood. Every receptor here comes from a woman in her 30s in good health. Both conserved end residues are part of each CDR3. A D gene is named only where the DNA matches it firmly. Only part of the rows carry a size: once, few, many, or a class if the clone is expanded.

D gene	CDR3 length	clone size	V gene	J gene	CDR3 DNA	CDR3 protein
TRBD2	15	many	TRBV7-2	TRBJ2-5	TGTGCCAGCAGCTTTAGCGGGGGGGCCCTAGAGACCCAGTACTTC	CASSFSGGALETQYF
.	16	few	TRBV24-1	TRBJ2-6	TGTGCCACCAGGGGGACGGATGGCTCTGGGGCCAACGTCCTGACTTTC	CATRGTDGSGANVLTF
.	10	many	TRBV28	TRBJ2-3	TGTGCCAGCAGTGGGGATACGCAGTATTTT	CASSGDTQYF
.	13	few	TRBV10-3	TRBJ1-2	TGTGCCATCAGGGGGGGGGAGGACTATGGCTACACCTTC	CAIRGGEDYGYTF
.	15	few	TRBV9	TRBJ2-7	TGTGCCAGCAGCGTAGGGTCGGGGGTTGAAGCCGAGCAGTACTTC	CASSVGSGVEAEQYF
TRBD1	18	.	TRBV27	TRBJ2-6	TGTGCCAGCAGTTTAGGGGGGACAGGGGGCTCTGGGGCCAACGTCCTGACTTTC	CASSLGGTGGSGANVLTF
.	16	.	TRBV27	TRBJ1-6	TGTGCCAGCAGTTCCCGGTGGGGGGCGGCTTATTTGGCCCTCCACTTT	CASSSRWGAAYLALHF
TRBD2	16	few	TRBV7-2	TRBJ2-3	TGTGCCAGCAGCATAAGACTAGCGGGAGGGGCAGATACGCAGTATTTT	CASSIRLAGGADTQYF
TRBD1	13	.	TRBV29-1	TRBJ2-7	TGCAGCTCGCGAAGTCCAGGGGGCCACGAGCAGTACTTC	CSSRSPGGHEQYF
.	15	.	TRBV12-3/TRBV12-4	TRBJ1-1	TGTGCCAGCAGTTTAGCCCCAGTTCAGGGCACTGAAGCTTTCTTT	CASSLAPVQGTEAFF
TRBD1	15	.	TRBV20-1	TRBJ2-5	TGCAGTGCTCATTTGGCAGGGGGCGCCGGGGAGACCCAGTACTTC	CSAHLAGGAGETQYF
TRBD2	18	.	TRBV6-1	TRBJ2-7	TGTGCCAGCAGGCCAACTAGCGGGAGGGGGTATTCCTACAATGAGCAGTACTTC	CASRPTSGRGYSYNEQYF
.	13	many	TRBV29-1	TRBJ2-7	TGCAGCGTTGAAGCAGGGTATATCGTCGAGCAGTACTTC	CSVEAGYIVEQYF
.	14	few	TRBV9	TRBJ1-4	TGTGCCAGCAGCGTAGGACGGCTCAATGAAAAACTGTTTTTT	CASSVGRLNEKLFF
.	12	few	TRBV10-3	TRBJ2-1	TGTGCCATCAGTGAGCCTCTACGCGAGCAGTTCTTC	CAISEPLREQFF
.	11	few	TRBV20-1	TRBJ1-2	TGCAGTGCCTCGGACCTCTATGGCTACACCTTC	CSASDLYGYTF
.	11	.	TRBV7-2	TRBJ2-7	TGTGTCAGCAGCTTTAACTACGAGCAGTACTTC	CVSSFNYEQYF
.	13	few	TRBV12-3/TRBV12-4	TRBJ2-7	TGTGCCAGCCTTGACGGCAGCTCCTACGAGCAGTACTTC	CASLDGSSYEQYF
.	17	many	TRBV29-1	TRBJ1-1	TGCAGCGTTTCAGGGTTGACAGGCGGACATATGAACACTGAAGCTTTCTTT	CSVSGLTGGHMNTEAFF
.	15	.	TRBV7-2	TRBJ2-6	TGTGCCGGCAGCTTATCCCAGCCCGGGGCCAACGTCCGGACTTTC	CAGSLSQPGANVRTF
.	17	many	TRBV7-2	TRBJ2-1	TGTGCCAGCAGCTCTCCCGGTCCCCGCGGGTTGTACAATGAGCAGTTCTTC	CASSSPGPRGLYNEQFF
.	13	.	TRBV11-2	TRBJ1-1	TGTGCCAGCAGCAAACTTGGACGGGTTGAAGCTTTCTTT	CASSKLGRVEAFF
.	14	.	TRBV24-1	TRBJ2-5	TGTGCCACCAGCCGAGCAGGGCTGGAGGAGACCCAGTACTTC	CATSRAGLEETQYF
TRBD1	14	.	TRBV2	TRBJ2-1	TGTGCCAGCAGTGAAGGGACAGGGGTAGGTGAGCAGTTCTTC	CASSEGTGVGEQFF
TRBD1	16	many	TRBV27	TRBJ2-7	TGTGCCAGCAGTTTATCCAGACAGGGTTGGATCTACGAGCAGTACTTC	CASSLSRQGWIYEQYF
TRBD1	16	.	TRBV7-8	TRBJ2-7	TGTGCCAGCAGCCTCAGACAGGGTGGGGGTTTCTACGAGCAGTACTTC	CASSLRQGGGFYEQYF
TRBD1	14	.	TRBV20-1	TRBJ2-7	TGCAGTGCCATCGGACCGGACAGGTTATACGAGCAGTACTTC	CSAIGPDRLYEQYF
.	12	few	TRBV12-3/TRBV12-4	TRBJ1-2	TGTGCCAGTTTGGGGGGGGTCTATGGCTACACCTTC	CASLGGVYGYTF
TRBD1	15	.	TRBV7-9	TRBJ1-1	TGTGCCAGCTCCCTGACGACAGGGGAGAACACTGAAGCTTTCTTT	CASSLTTGENTEAFF
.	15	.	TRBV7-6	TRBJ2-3	TGTGCCAGCAGCCCTCGACTGGGCAGCACAGATACGCAGTATTTT	CASSPRLGSTDTQYF
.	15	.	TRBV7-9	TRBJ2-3	TGTGCCAGCAGGAGGGGGCGACTAGAAGCAGATACGCAGTATTTT	CASRRGRLEADTQYF
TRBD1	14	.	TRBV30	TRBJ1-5	TGTGCCTGGACTCGGACAGGGCTTAATCAGCCCCAGCATTTT	CAWTRTGLNQPQHF
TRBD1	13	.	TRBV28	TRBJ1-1	TGTGCCACCCCATCGGACAGGGGCACTGAAGCTTTCTTT	CATPSDRGTEAFF
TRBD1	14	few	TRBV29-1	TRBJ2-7	TGCAGCGGTAGAGACGGGACAGGGAGCTACGAGCAGTACTTC	CSGRDGTGSYEQYF
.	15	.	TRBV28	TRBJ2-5	TGTGCCAGCAGTTTACTCGGCCAGCCAAAGGAGACCCAGTACTTC	CASSLLGQPKETQYF
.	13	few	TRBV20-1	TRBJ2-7	TGCAGTGCTGGGAATAGCGGCTCCTACGAGCAGTACTTC	CSAGNSGSYEQYF
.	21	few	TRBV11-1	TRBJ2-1	TGTGCCAGCAGCTTAGCACCCGTAATTTCGTCTAGCCGGGGGGCCCACAATGGGCAGTTCTTC	CASSLAPVISSSRGAHNGQFF